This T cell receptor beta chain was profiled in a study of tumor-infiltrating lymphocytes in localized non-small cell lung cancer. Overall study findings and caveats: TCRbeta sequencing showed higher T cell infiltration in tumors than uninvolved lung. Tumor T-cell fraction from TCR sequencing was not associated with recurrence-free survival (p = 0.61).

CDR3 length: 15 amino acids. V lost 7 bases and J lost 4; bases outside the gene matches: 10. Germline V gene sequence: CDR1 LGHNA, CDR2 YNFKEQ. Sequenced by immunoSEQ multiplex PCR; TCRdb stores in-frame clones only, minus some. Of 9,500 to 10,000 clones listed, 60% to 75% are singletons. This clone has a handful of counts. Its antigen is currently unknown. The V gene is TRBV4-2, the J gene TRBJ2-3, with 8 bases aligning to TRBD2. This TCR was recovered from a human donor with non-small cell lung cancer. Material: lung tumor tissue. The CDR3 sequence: CASTEGRGVPDTQYF. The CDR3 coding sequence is TGTGCCAGCACCGAAGGGCGGGGGGTCCCAGATACGCAGTATTTT.